These 10 T cell receptor beta chains came from one sample sequenced in a study of OX40 agonist ivuxolimab in advanced cancers. The repertoire was sequenced with immunoSEQ multiplex PCR; TCRdb's copy has only in-frame clones and lacks some. The top ten clones hold 1.1% to 1.5% of a sample with roughly 51,000 clones, 75% to 90% of them seen once. The source was CD4+ or CD8+ T cells sorted from blood, collected in a trial of the OX40 agonist ivuxolimab. The source of these receptors is an adult with an advanced solid tumor such as melanoma, head and neck, liver or kidney cancer.

J is TRBJ2-1 and V is TRBV11-2, with 10 bases identical to TRBD2. The CDR3 totals 16 residues. Per germline, CDR1 SGHAT and CDR2 FQNNGV. With V trimmed by 5 bases and J by 7 bases, 11 bases remained unmatched. The CDR3 coding sequence is TGTGCCAGCAGCCGAGCCCTAGCGGGGGCTAAGAATGAGCAGTTCTTC. It is translated as CASSRALAGAKNEQFF.

This chain uses TRBV6-1 with TRBJ1-6; 8 bases fit TRBD1. CDR3 size: 15 residues. V lost 4 bases to trimming and J lost 6 bases; unmatched junction nucleotides: 5. CDR1 is MNHNS and CDR2 is SASEGT in the germline V gene. CDR3 in DNA: TGTGCCAGCAGTGGTCCGGGACAGGCTAATTCACCCCTCCACTTT. It encodes CASSGPGQANSPLHF.

The chain joins TRBV7-9 to TRBJ2-5; D is perhaps TRBD1 (5 bases). CDR1 and CDR2 from the germline V gene are SEHNR and FQNEAQ (reference sequence). The CDR3 contains 14 residues. Between the trimmed V and J ends, which lost 3 bases and 5 bases, there was a span of 13 bases. This CDR3 is CASSLDQGHETQYF. The CDR3 coding sequence is TGTGCCAGCAGCTTGGATCAGGGCCACGAGACCCAGTACTTC.

The J gene is TRBJ2-3, the V gene TRBV5-1; possible D gene TRBD2, 6 bases. The V gene's germline CDR1 is SGHRS and CDR2 YFSETQ. This CDR3 is 15 amino acids long. V was trimmed by 0 bases and J by 4 bases, leaving 12 bases between them. CDR3 loop: CASSLAGDSADTQYF. CDR3 DNA: TGCGCCAGCAGCTTGGCCGGGGACTCGGCAGATACGCAGTATTTT. The complete variable domain, with remaining parts taken from reference TRBV5-1 and TRBJ2-3, reads KAGVTQTPRYLIKTRGQQVTLSCSPISGHRSVSWYQQTPGQGLQFLFEYFSETQRNKGNFPGRFSGRQFSNSRSEMNVSTLELGDSALYLCASSLAGDSADTQYFGPGTRLTVL.

The genes are TRBV6-1 and TRBJ1-5; 7 positions match TRBD1. Unmatched junction bases numbered 9, after V lost 7 bases and J lost 6 bases. Germline assignment: CDR1 MNHNS and CDR2 SASEGT. There are 14 residues in the CDR3. The CDR3 nucleotides are TGTGCCAGCACCCCGGACAGGCGGGGTCAGCCCCAGCATTTT. Translated: CASTPDRRGQPQHF.

The V call is TRBV19, the J call TRBJ2-1, with 9 bases aligning to TRBD1. V dropped 3 bases and J dropped 8; count of bases not matched to a gene: 8. Germline V gives CDR1 LNHDA, CDR2 SQIVND (reference sequence). The CDR3 covers 15 residues. The CDR3 DNA follows: TGTGCCAGTAGTATCCGGGACAGGGCAGGAGATGAGCAGTTCTTC. It translates to CASSIRDRAGDEQFF.

The chain uses TRBV6-6 and TRBJ2-6; D ambiguous. V was pared by 8 bases and J by 2 bases, with 10 bases between. The CDR3 loop spans 14 amino acids. CDR1 is MNHNY and CDR2 is SVGAGI in the germline V gene (reference sequence). The CDR3 DNA is TGTGCCAGCGGTCTCGTACCTGGGGCCAACGTCCTGACTTTC. Its protein product is CASGLVPGANVLTF.

Written as DNA, the CDR3 is TGTGCCACCAGCAGAGATAGGAGGGGTGGGAACACTGAAGCTTTCTTT. Protein product: CATSRDRRGGNTEAFF. The chain uses TRBV15 and TRBJ1-1; a possible D gene is TRBD1 (5 bases). The CDR3 sequence is 16 residues long. Germline V gene lookup returns CDR1 LNHNV and CDR2 YYDKDF (reference sequence). V was shortened by 0 bases and J by 1 base, with 12 bases between the two germline ends.

The chain is built from TRBV19 and TRBJ2-3, with D possibly being TRBD2 (6 bases). Germline CDR1 LNHDA, CDR2 SQIVND (reference sequence). The CDR3 extends over 16 amino acids. V lost 7 bases to trimming and J lost 1 base, with 18 bases between them. The CDR3 DNA reads as TGTGCCAGTAAGGCGGGGTGGGAATTGGGCACAGATACGCAGTATTTT. This codes for CASKAGWELGTDTQYF.

This clone came up a few times. CDR3 sequence reads: CASSLPGAVYEQYF. Written as DNA, the CDR3 is TGTGCCAGCAGCCTACCCGGGGCGGTCTACGAGCAGTACTTC. The chain links TRBV5-5 to TRBJ2-7; tentatively, D is TRBD1 or TRBD2 (5 bases each). The CDR3 length is 14 residues. The V and J ends lost 4 bases and 3 bases respectively, with 14 bases between them. CDR1 and CDR2 from the germline V gene are SGHKS and YYEKEE (reference sequence).